The 20 T cell receptor beta chains in this list originate from one sample, sequenced in a study of T cells in Graves' hyperthyroidism and ophthalmopathy. Amplification of TCR beta CDR3 regions was performed using RNA transcripts as template. The TCR CDR3 first-round RT-PCR relied on the HTBI primer set. Via MiXCR, TCRdb re-called the multiplex PCR reads, giving one row per CDR3 protein. Found here are hundreds of thousands of distinct CDR3 sequences, approximately 15% of them singletons; the top ten hold roughly 3.4%. Sequencing was carried out using blood. The receptors shown here come from a woman in her forties with Graves' ophthalmopathy.

This clonotype came up a few times. V usage is TRBV19 and J usage is TRBJ2-1; D is unclear. CDR3 size: 15 residues. Per the germline V gene, CDR1 is LNHDA and CDR2 is SQIVND (reference sequence). V gave up 9 bases and J gave up 6 bases, with 21 bases separating them. CDR3 DNA sequence: TGTGCCAGCGCTCTCGGGTATTTGGGTAGCAATGAGCAGTTCTTC. It specifies CASALGYLGSNEQFF.

This chain links TRBV20-1 with TRBJ1-6; no firm D call. The V gene lost 0 bases and the J gene lost 9 bases, with 15 bases spanning the gap. Germline V gene lookup returns CDR1 DFQATT and CDR2 SNEGSKA (reference sequence). The CDR3 runs to 15 residues. The chain's CDR3 is CSARDKGRPGSPLHF. For the CDR3, the DNA is TGCAGTGCTAGAGATAAAGGGCGACCAGGTTCACCCCTCCACTTT.

This clonotype was seen at least ten times. The chain joins TRBV12-3 or TRBV12-4 to TRBJ2-3; D unresolved. The CDR3 is 14 residues long. Trimming removed 1 base from V and 4 bases from J, with 9 bases in between. CDR3 amino acids: CASSLGGAPDTQYF. The CDR3 DNA is TGTGCCAGCAGTTTAGGTGGTGCTCCAGATACGCAGTATTTT.

Only a few counts were recorded for this clonotype. The CDR3 DNA sequence: TGTGCCAGCAGCCTTGAGGGGGGAGGCACAGATACGCAGTATTTT. It is translated as CASSLEGGGTDTQYF. The V and J genes are TRBV2 and TRBJ2-3; possibly TRBD1 or TRBD2 for D (6 bases each). In germline, CDR1 is SNHLY, CDR2 FYNNEI. Trimming stripped 6 bases from V and 1 base from J, with 14 bases between. There are 15 residues in the CDR3. The entire variable domain, with the rest obtained from reference TRBV2 and TRBJ2-3, is as follows: EPEVTQTPSHQVTQMGQEVILRCVPISNHLYFYWYRQILGQKVEFLVSFYNNEISEKSEIFDDQFSVERPDGSNFTLKIRSTKLEDSAMYFCASSLEGGGTDTQYFGPGTRLTVL.

This clonotype was observed a handful of times. The chain combines TRBV12-5 with TRBJ1-5; D gene uncertain. The CDR3 consists of 14 residues. Germline lookup yields CDR1 LGHNT and CDR2 FRNRAP. V dropped 7 bases and J dropped 2 bases, with 12 bases sitting between them. The CDR3 DNA is TGTGCTAGTGCCCTAGCCTCGGGCAATCAGCCCCAGCATTTT. Its translation: CASALASGNQPQHF.

This clonotype appeared many times. The V and J genes are TRBV2 and TRBJ2-7, with 8 bases lining up with TRBD1. With 1 base clipped from V and 0 bases from J, the junction kept 8 bases outside the gene matches. The germline V gene has CDR1 SNHLY and CDR2 FYNNEI. The CDR3 totals 17 residues. The CDR3: CASSEEVTGDSSYEQYF. The DNA of the CDR3 is TGTGCCAGCAGTGAAGAAGTGACAGGGGATAGCTCCTACGAGCAGTACTTC. Variable domain in full (rest from reference TRBV2 and TRBJ2-7): EPEVTQTPSHQVTQMGQEVILRCVPISNHLYFYWYRQILGQKVEFLVSFYNNEISEKSEIFDDQFSVERPDGSNFTLKIRSTKLEDSAMYFCASSEEVTGDSSYEQYFGPGTRLTVT.

The J gene is TRBJ1-1, the V gene TRBV19; D is unclear. V lost 5 bases and J 1 base, leaving 8 bases between the germline ends. The CDR3 sequence is 13 residues long. CDR1 and CDR2 from the germline V gene are LNHDA and SQIVND (reference sequence). This CDR3 reads CASSFQSNTEAFF. The CDR3 DNA reads as TGTGCCAGTAGTTTTCAATCGAACACTGAAGCTTTCTTT.

At least ten counts were recorded for this clonotype. The chain recombines TRBV29-1 with TRBJ2-7, with a weak D call TRBD1 (6 bases). Looked up from germline, CDR1 is SQVTM and CDR2 is ANQGSEA. The V end lost 8 bases, the J end lost 3 bases, and 17 bases lay between the germline ends. The CDR3 is 13 residues long. This CDR3 reads CSYSRTGSYEQYF. The CDR3 nucleotides read TGCAGCTACTCCCGTACAGGGAGCTACGAGCAGTACTTC.

This clonotype was picked up one time. It may be a read error: a sequence one base away is much more abundant. The chain joins TRBV5-1 to TRBJ2-7; the D is unclear. The CDR3 spans 11 residues. Trimming stripped 5 bases from V and 7 bases from J, with 10 bases between. Germline loops: CDR1 SGHRS, CDR2 YFSETQ. The CDR3 here is CASRCSAEQYF. The CDR3 nucleotides read TGCGCCAGCAGATGCTCCGCTGAGCAGTACTTC.

The V and J genes are TRBV7-6 and TRBJ1-5; D unclear. Per the germline V gene, CDR1 is SGHVS and CDR2 is FNYEAQ. This CDR3 comprises 12 residues. The CDR3 nucleotides are TGTGGAGGGTGGGTCCGGGGTCAGCCCCAGCATTTT. Encoded protein: CGGWVRGQPQHF. The complete variable domain, with remaining parts taken from reference TRBV7-6 and TRBJ1-5, reads GAGVSQSPRYKVTKRGQDVALRCDPISGHVSLYWYRQALGQGPEFLTYFNYEAQQDKSGLPNDRFSAERPEGSISTLTIQRTEQRDSAMYRCGGWVRGQPQHFGDGTRLSIL.

This clonotype was seen many times. V gene TRBV3-1 combines with J gene TRBJ2-3, with 11 bases identical to TRBD2. This CDR3 has 17 amino acids. Germline CDR1 LGHDT, CDR2 YNNKEL (reference sequence). V gave up 4 bases and J gave up 0 bases; unmatched junction bases: 6. Here the CDR3 reads CASSPGTSGVSTDTQYF. As DNA, the CDR3 is TGTGCCAGCAGCCCCGGGACTAGCGGTGTTAGCACAGATACGCAGTATTTT.

This clonotype came up a few times. The gene calls are TRBV6-2 or TRBV6-3 and TRBJ2-3, with 15 bases that match TRBD2. Germline V lookup: CDR1 MNHEY, CDR2 SVGEGT. The CDR3 length is 17 residues. V lost 6 bases, J lost 7 bases, and 11 bases stayed unmatched. The CDR3 nucleotides are TGTGCCAGCAGCTGGACTAGCGGGGGGGCCAGCCTCAATACGCAGTATTTT. It yields the protein CASSWTSGGASLNTQYF.

This clonotype has a count of ten or more. The CDR3 nucleotides are TGTGCCTGGAAAAAGACTGGTCCAGCCTCCTACGAGCAGTACTTC. This codes for CAWKKTGPASYEQYF. This sequence joins TRBV30 and TRBJ2-7; D ambiguous. V shed 4 bases and J shed 0 bases, with 16 bases lying between them. Germline loops: CDR1 GTSNPN, CDR2 SVGIG (reference sequence). The CDR3 runs to 15 residues. Drawing the rest from reference TRBV30 and TRBJ2-7, the complete variable domain is SQTIHQWPATLVQPVGSPLSLECTVEGTSNPNLYWYRQAAGRGLQLLFYSVGIGQISSEVPQNLSASRPQDRQFILSSKKLLLSDSGFYLCAWKKTGPASYEQYFGPGTRLTVT.

This clonotype turned up a few times. The chain couples TRBV20-1 to TRBJ2-4, with a weak D call TRBD2 (6 bases). This CDR3 is 15 amino acids long. With 6 bases removed from V and 5 bases from J, the gap between germline ends came to 20 bases. Germline values: CDR1 DFQATT, CDR2 SNEGSKA (reference sequence). CDR3 DNA: TGCAGTGCGCCCCCTCGGGGGTCATTCGAAAACATTCAGTACTTC. This gives the protein CSAPPRGSFENIQYF.

This clonotype appeared many times. This chain connects TRBV6-1 to TRBJ2-1, with 7 bases lining up with TRBD2. The V and J ends lost 1 base and 8 bases, in that order; junction bases with no gene match: 8. The CDR3 consists of 15 residues. The germline V gene has CDR1 MNHNS and CDR2 SASEGT. The CDR3 is CASSEEMGGGDEQFF. The CDR3, as DNA: TGTGCCAGCAGTGAAGAAATGGGGGGAGGGGATGAGCAGTTCTTC.

This clonotype was recorded a few times. This chain joins TRBV20-1 and TRBJ2-1; the D is unclear. The germline V gene encodes CDR1 DFQATT and CDR2 SNEGSKA (reference sequence). The CDR3 loop spans 12 amino acids. Between the trimmed V and J ends, which lost 6 bases and 8 bases, there was a span of 14 bases. Written as DNA, the CDR3 is TGCAGTGCGCCGACTGTAATAGATGAGCAGTTCTTC. Protein: CSAPTVIDEQFF.

The table lists this clonotype with many counts. This chain joins TRBV20-1 and TRBJ2-7; D tentatively reads TRBD1 or TRBD2 (5 bases each). The CDR3 has 14 amino acids. The V end lost 5 bases, the J end lost 4 bases, and 18 bases lay between the germline ends. CDR1 DFQATT and CDR2 SNEGSKA come from the germline V gene (reference sequence). The CDR3 region is CSAEVGATSYEQYF. The CDR3 nucleotides are TGCAGTGCTGAAGTCGGGGCAACCTCATACGAGCAGTACTTC.

This clonotype was observed at least ten times. The rearrangement uses TRBV20-1 and TRBJ1-1; TRBD1 aligns across 8 bases. The V and J ends lost 1 base and 7 bases, in that order; junction bases with no gene match: 8. From germline, CDR1 is DFQATT and CDR2 SNEGSKA (reference sequence). This CDR3 is built from 14 residues. The CDR3 DNA reads as TGCAGTGCTAGAGGAGATCAGGGGGCTAATGAAGCTTTCTTT. This gives the protein CSARGDQGANEAFF.

The chain links TRBV19 to TRBJ2-1; 8 nucleotides align to TRBD2. CDR1 is LNHDA and CDR2 is SQIVND in the germline V gene (reference sequence). The V segment lost 5 bases and the J segment 7 bases; nucleotides outside the gene matches: 7. This CDR3 has 14 residues. Here the CDR3 reads CASSFSGKRNEQFF. The CDR3 DNA reads TGTGCCAGTAGTTTTAGCGGGAAGAGGAATGAGCAGTTCTTC.

This clonotype was seen repeatedly, ten times or more. The chain joins TRBV30 to TRBJ1-4, with D maybe TRBD1 (5 bases). The V end lost 1 base, the J end lost 10 bases, and 19 bases lay between the germline ends. The CDR3 runs to 15 residues. Germline CDR1 and CDR2: GTSNPN and SVGIG (reference sequence). CDR3 nucleotide sequence: TGTGCCTGGAGTGAGGGGCCCGTCCAAATGGGAAAACTGTTTTTT. Protein sequence: CAWSEGPVQMGKLFF.